Each of the 11 T cell receptor beta chains below was sequenced from the same sample in a study of cytomegalovirus exposure and HLA in healthy donors. The table came from immunoSEQ multiplex PCR; TCRdb's copy has only in-frame clones and leaves some out. The sample yields fewer than 250,000 clones, 80% to 90% seen once. Sequencing used PBMCs. All receptors derive from a young man in good health and CMV-seronegative.

CDR3 sequence reads: CASSPNTGTDQPQHF. CDR3 in DNA: TGTGCCAGCTCACCCAACACGGGAACAGATCAGCCCCAGCATTTT. The V call is TRBV18, the J call TRBJ1-5; no firm D call. V lost 3 bases, J lost 5 bases, and 14 bases lay in between. The germline CDR1 and CDR2 sequences are KGHSH and LQKENI. The CDR3 totals 15 residues.

The gene calls are TRBV30 and TRBJ2-3; maybe TRBD1 (5 bases). CDR3 length: 13 amino acids. CDR1 and CDR2 (germline): GTSNPN, SVGIG (reference sequence). V was cut by 4 bases and J by 6 bases, with 14 bases left in between. Here the CDR3 reads CAWNSRGVDTQYF. For the CDR3, the DNA is TGTGCCTGGAATTCTAGGGGTGTGGATACGCAGTATTTT. Drawing the rest from reference TRBV30 and TRBJ2-3, the complete variable domain is SQTIHQWPATLVQPVGSPLSLECTVEGTSNPNLYWYRQAAGRGLQLLFYSVGIGQISSEVPQNLSASRPQDRQFILSSKKLLLSDSGFYLCAWNSRGVDTQYFGPGTRLTVL.

V is TRBV10-3 and J is TRBJ2-5; D is perhaps TRBD1 (6 bases). Germline V gene sequence: CDR1 ENHRY, CDR2 SYGVKD. The CDR3 covers 13 residues. Trimming took 4 bases from V and 4 from J, leaving 10 bases between them. CDR3 nucleotide sequence: TGTGCCATCAGTGCTTCAGGGGTAGAGACCCAGTACTTC. This translates into CAISASGVETQYF.

The gene calls are TRBV28 and TRBJ2-5; 12 nucleotides match TRBD2. CDR1 is MDHEN and CDR2 is SYDVKM in the germline V gene. Trimming removed 6 bases from V and 1 base from J; junction bases left unmatched: 3. The CDR3 sequence is 15 residues long. The CDR3 here is CASRRGLAGQETQYF. The CDR3 nucleotides read TGTGCCAGCAGAAGGGGACTAGCGGGCCAAGAGACCCAGTACTTC.

The chain uses TRBV11-3 and TRBJ2-1; 10 bases are a match to TRBD2. Germline CDR1 reads SGHNT; CDR2 reads YENEEA. With 2 bases clipped from V and 8 bases from J, the junction kept 6 bases outside the gene matches. CDR3 size: 15 residues. CDR3 DNA: TGTGCCAGCAGCTTAATCACTAGCGGGGTCCATGAGCAGTTCTTC. Translated, it gives CASSLITSGVHEQFF.

This clone occurred once. The V and J genes are TRBV28 and TRBJ1-5; D perhaps matches TRBD1 (5 bases). Trimming removed 5 bases at V and 7 bases at J, with 18 bases between. The CDR3 consists of 15 residues. Germline V gene data show CDR1 as MDHEN and CDR2 as SYDVKM. Here the CDR3 reads CASSPPPGIRQPQHF. Here the CDR3 DNA reads TGTGCCAGCAGTCCACCTCCAGGGATCCGGCAGCCCCAGCATTTT.

The rearrangement links TRBV7-9 to TRBJ2-3; 7 nucleotides line up with TRBD2. J gave up 0 bases and V 7 bases, and 4 bases lay outside the gene matches. CDR3 length: 14 amino acids. The germline gives CDR1 SEHNR, CDR2 FQNEAQ (reference sequence). CDR3: CASTPGGSTDTQYF. In nucleotides, the CDR3 is TGTGCCAGCACCCCGGGGGGAAGCACAGATACGCAGTATTTT.

In its sample, this clone is medium-sized (0.01 to 0.1%). The chain combines TRBV29-1 with TRBJ2-5; 8 nucleotides agree with TRBD2. The V gene end was trimmed by 7 bases and the J gene end by 5 bases; junction bases not matched to a gene: 6. Germline V gene data show CDR1 as SQVTM and CDR2 as ANQGSEA. This CDR3 is 12 amino acids long. The CDR3 is CSGGLARETQYF. CDR3 sequence (DNA): TGCAGCGGAGGACTAGCAAGGGAGACCCAGTACTTC.

The CDR3 loop is CASSLGRGMIEKLFF. DNA for the CDR3: TGTGCCAGCAGCTTAGGCAGGGGTATGATTGAAAAACTGTTTTTT. The chain employs TRBV7-9 and TRBJ1-4, with D tentatively TRBD1 (6 bases). CDR1 and CDR2 from the germline V gene are SEHNR and FQNEAQ (reference sequence). Trimming removed 1 base from V and 7 bases from J, with 13 bases in between. This CDR3 spans 15 amino acids.

V is TRBV2 and J is TRBJ2-3; D gene unclear. Germline-derived CDR1 and CDR2 are SNHLY and FYNNEI. Deletions cut 10 bases from V and 6 bases from J, with 8 bases between. The CDR3 consists of 10 residues. The CDR3, as DNA: TGTGCCATTACCGAGGATACGCAGTATTTT. Amino acid sequence: CAITEDTQYF.

J is TRBJ1-6 and V is TRBV27; a possible D gene is TRBD1 (5 bases). Germline lookup yields CDR1 MNHEY and CDR2 SMNVEV (reference sequence). Trimming pared 6 bases from V and 6 bases from J, leaving 18 bases between. The CDR3 spans 16 residues. For the CDR3, the DNA is TGTGCCAGCAGGGTCCCCTCAGGGCTTCCTAATTCACCCCTCCACTTT. Translating gives CASRVPSGLPNSPLHF.